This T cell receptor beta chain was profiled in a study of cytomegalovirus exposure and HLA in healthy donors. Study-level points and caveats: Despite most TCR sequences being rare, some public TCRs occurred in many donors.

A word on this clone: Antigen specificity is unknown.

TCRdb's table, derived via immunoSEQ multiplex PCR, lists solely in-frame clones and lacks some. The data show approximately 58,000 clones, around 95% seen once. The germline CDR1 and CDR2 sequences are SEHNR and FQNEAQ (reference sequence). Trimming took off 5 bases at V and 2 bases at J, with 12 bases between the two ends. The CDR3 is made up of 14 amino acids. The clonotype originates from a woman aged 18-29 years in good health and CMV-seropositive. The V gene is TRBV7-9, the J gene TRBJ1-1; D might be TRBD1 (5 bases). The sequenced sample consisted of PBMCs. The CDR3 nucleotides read TGTGCCAGCAGCATCGGGACTACCAACACTGAAGCTTTCTTT. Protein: CASSIGTTNTEAFF.